A selection of T cell receptor beta chains follows, all from one sample in a study of CD8 T cells in Susac syndrome. MiXCR, run by TCRdb on the immunoSEQ multiplex PCR reads, gives a single entry per CDR3 protein. The sample shows 130,000 to 150,000 distinct CDR3 sequences, 90% to 95% of them seen only once. The sequencing sample was made of CD8+ T cells from PBMCs. These receptors were obtained from a human donor in good health. Both conserved end residues are part of each CDR3. A D gene is named only where the DNA matches it firmly. Only part of the rows carry a size: once, few, many, or a class if the clone is expanded.

. TRBJ1-1 . TRBV16 TGTGCCAGCAGCCAATTAGCAGTTGAAGCTTTCTTT CASSQLAVEAFF
. TRBJ2-5 . TRBV15 TGTGCCACCAGCAGAGATTTTATATTGATGGAAGAGACCCAGTACTTC CATSRDFILMEETQYF
. TRBJ2-7 . TRBV29-1 TGCAGCGTTGTTTCCAGTCAATACTACGAGCAGTACTTC CSVVSSQYYEQYF
TRBD1 TRBJ2-4 . TRBV7-9 TGTGCCAGCAGCTTGGGACAGGCCAAAAACATTCAGTACTTC CASSLGQAKNIQYF
. TRBJ2-1 . TRBV24-1 TGTGCCACCAGTGAGGTGTACAATGAGCAGTTCTTC CATSEVYNEQFF
. TRBJ1-2 . TRBV4-3 TGCGCCAGCAGCCAAGATCCGGGGCCTGATGGCTACACCTTC CASSQDPGPDGYTF
TRBD2 TRBJ2-7 . TRBV13 TGTGCCAGCAGCCAGGAGCGGGACTACGAGCAGTACTTC CASSQERDYEQYF
TRBD2 TRBJ2-7 . TRBV15 TGTGCCACCAGCAAACTAGCGGAAGAGCAGTACTTC CATSKLAEEQYF
. TRBJ2-1 . TRBV27 TGTGCCAGCAGTTTTCTCGTCGGACTTAAAGCACCCAATGAGCAGTTCTTC CASSFLVGLKAPNEQFF
. TRBJ2-1 . TRBV13 TGTGCCAGCAGCTTGGCAGCTCTCAGCTCCTACAATGAGCAGTTCTTC CASSLAALSSYNEQFF
. TRBJ2-1 . TRBV30 TGTGCCTGGAGCCCCCAACAGAACAATGAGCAGTTCTTC CAWSPQQNNEQFF
. TRBJ2-5 once TRBV6-1 TGTGCCAGCCGCCCGGGTGGGGGGGCTTACCAAGAGACCCAGTACTTC CASRPGGGAYQETQYF
. TRBJ2-1 . TRBV9 TGTGCCAGCAGCGTAGCTACCCCTACAGAGCAGTTCTTC CASSVATPTEQFF
. TRBJ2-1 once TRBV2 TGTGCCAGCAGGGGCCCGAATGAAGATGAGCAGTTCTTC CASRGPNEDEQFF
. TRBJ2-1 . TRBV14 TGTGCCAGCAGCCGCACCTACAATGAGCAGTTCTTC CASSRTYNEQFF
. TRBJ2-7 . TRBV27 TGTGCCAGCAGTTTAGGCATGAACTACGAGCAGTACTTC CASSLGMNYEQYF
. TRBJ2-1 . TRBV7-9 TGTGCCAGCAGCTTAAGTGCAAGAGGATACAATGAGCAGTTCTTC CASSLSARGYNEQFF
TRBD1 TRBJ1-1 . TRBV29-1 TGCAGCGGCGGACAGGCCATGAACACTGAAGCTTTCTTT CSGGQAMNTEAFF
TRBD2 TRBJ2-1 . TRBV29-1 TGCAGCGTTGATGGGGGACTAGCGGGAGACGATGAGCAGTTCTTC CSVDGGLAGDDEQFF
. TRBJ2-4 . TRBV27 TGTGCCAGCAGTTTATCATGGCAGCTGCCGCCAGCCAAAAACATTCAGTACTTC CASSLSWQLPPAKNIQYF
. TRBJ1-4 . TRBV11-2 TGTGCCAGCAGCTCCCTGATTAGGGAAAAACTGTTTTTT CASSSLIREKLFF
. TRBJ2-1 . TRBV9 TGTGCCAGCAGCGTAGGAACGACGGCGGTGGGTGAGCAGTTCTTC CASSVGTTAVGEQFF
. TRBJ2-5 . TRBV6-5 TGTGCCAGCAGACCAGGGGATGAGACCCAGTACTTC CASRPGDETQYF
. TRBJ1-2 . TRBV27 TGTGCCAGCAGTCCTTTGCCAGCCTATGGCTACACCTTC CASSPLPAYGYTF
TRBD2 TRBJ2-2 . TRBV29-1 TGCAGCGCCGGGACTAGCGGGGATGGCGGGGAGCTGTTTTTT CSAGTSGDGGELFF
. TRBJ2-1 . TRBV19 TGTGCCAGTAGTATAGATCGAGGCAGGGGTGATGAGCAGTTCTTC CASSIDRGRGDEQFF
. TRBJ2-1 once TRBV27 TGTGCCAGCAGTTTAGGAGCGGCCTACAATGAGCAGTTCTTC CASSLGAAYNEQFF
. TRBJ2-2 . TRBV13 TGTGCCAGCAGCTTATTCCGTCTCGGGACACAAGAACTAGCTGCCACCGGGGAGCTGTTTTTT CASSLFRLGTQELAATGELFF
. TRBJ2-1 . TRBV20-1 TGCAGTGCCCTGCAGGATGGGGAGTACAATGAGCAGTTCTTC CSALQDGEYNEQFF
. TRBJ2-1 . TRBV7-9 TGTGCCAGCAGCTTACTCGGGCCTAAACGAAATGAGCAGTTCTTC CASSLLGPKRNEQFF
. TRBJ1-1 . TRBV27 TGTGCCAGCAGTTTATCGCCGGAGATGAACACTGAAGCTTTCTTT CASSLSPEMNTEAFF
. TRBJ2-1 . TRBV30 TGTGCCTGGGGAGGGGGTGATTATCTCTTGGATGAGCAGTTCTTC CAWGGGDYLLDEQFF
TRBD2 TRBJ2-1 . TRBV27 TGTGCCAGCAGCCGCCAGCGGGAGAGGTACAATGAGCAGTTCTTC CASSRQRERYNEQFF
. TRBJ2-7 . TRBV6-2/TRBV6-3 TGTGCCAGCATCGGTCTCGTTGGGGAGCAGTACTTC CASIGLVGEQYF
. TRBJ2-1 . TRBV5-6 TGTGCCAGCAGCGTTAGCGACAATGAGCAGTTCTTC CASSVSDNEQFF
. TRBJ2-6 . TRBV27 TGTGCCAGCAGTTTTTGGGCAGACGGGGCCAACGTCCTGACTTTC CASSFWADGANVLTF
TRBD2 TRBJ2-7 . TRBV4-1 TGCGCCAGCAGCCAATTAGCGGGAGGCTTCATCGAGCAGTACTTC CASSQLAGGFIEQYF
. TRBJ1-3 . TRBV4-3 TGCGCCAGCAGCCCCCTAACAGGGCTCTCTGGAAACACCATATATTTT CASSPLTGLSGNTIYF
. TRBJ2-7 . TRBV7-9 TGTGCCAGCAGCCCTGTGGGACTGGGCTACGAGCAGTACTTC CASSPVGLGYEQYF
. TRBJ2-1 . TRBV19 TGTGCCAGTAGTATCGGTCTAGCGAACAATGAGCAGTTCTTC CASSIGLANNEQFF
. TRBJ1-5 . TRBV7-8 TGTGCCAGCAGCTCCGCAGGGATAGGCAATCAGCCCCAGCATTTT CASSSAGIGNQPQHF
TRBD1 TRBJ2-7 . TRBV7-8 TGTGCCAGCAGCGAGGAGGGACAGGGCTACTACGAGCAGTACTTC CASSEEGQGYYEQYF
. TRBJ2-2 . TRBV29-1 TGCAGCGTTGAAGGACCCACCGGGGAGCTGTTTTTT CSVEGPTGELFF
TRBD1 TRBJ1-2 . TRBV5-6 TGTGCCAGCAGCTTGGGACAGGGGAATTTCTACACCTTC CASSLGQGNFYTF
. TRBJ2-2 . TRBV20-1 TGCAGTGCTGGGGGACAGAACACCGGGGAGCTGTTTTTT CSAGGQNTGELFF
. TRBJ2-7 . TRBV5-4 TGTGCCAGCAGCCGTCTGGGGATCGAGCAGTACTTC CASSRLGIEQYF
TRBD2 TRBJ2-5 . TRBV6-7 TGTGCCAGCAGTAACAGACTAGCGGCAAACCAAGAGACCCAGTACTTC CASSNRLAANQETQYF
. TRBJ2-7 . TRBV7-2 TGTGCCAGCAGTCTTACAGACGGCGGCTACGAGCAGTACTTC CASSLTDGGYEQYF
. TRBJ2-7 once TRBV4-2 TGTGCCAGCAGCCAAGCAAAGATCGGGCGACACGAGCAGTACTTC CASSQAKIGRHEQYF